The sequence of this T cell receptor (beta chain) was determined in a study of T cell changes during pregnancy in multiple sclerosis. The protocol was immunoSEQ multiplex PCR, while the TCRdb copy is restricted to in-frame clones and leaves out a portion. The sample shows 55,000 to 65,000 clones, around 93% of them seen only once. The length of the CDR3 is 14 residues. Germline V gene data show CDR1 as PRHDT and CDR2 as FYEKMQ (reference sequence). V was trimmed by 3 bases and J by 4 bases, leaving 12 bases between them. This sequence was found in a female donor with multiple sclerosis, enrolled in a pregnancy study. Specimen: CD4+ T cells from peripheral blood mononuclear cells, collected before pregnancy. The chain is built from TRBV13 and TRBJ1-2; D is uncertain. The CDR3 spells CASSLNGESYGYTF. CDR3 nucleotide sequence: TGTGCCAGCAGCTTGAATGGGGAGTCCTATGGCTACACCTTC.